The table lists the clone carrying this T cell receptor (beta chain) with many counts. Its specificity is unknown. Trimming stripped 0 bases from V and 4 bases from J, with 10 bases between. The CDR3 sequence is 15 residues long. Germline V gives CDR1 LNHNV, CDR2 YYDKDF (reference sequence). Patients were excluded for uncontrolled infection, other autoimmune disease, pregnancy or lactation. Orbital computed tomography, thyroid ultrasound, serum thyroxine and TRAb, and clinical symptoms together informed the diagnoses. Amplification of TCR beta CDR3 regions was performed using RNA transcripts as template. The primer set for the first-round RT-PCR of the TCR CDR3 was HTBI. In TCRdb, the multiplex PCR reads were re-called with MiXCR into one record per CDR3 protein. In the table there are 300,000 to 350,000 distinct CDR3 sequences, approximately 16% of which are singletons. The data derive from a study of T cells in Graves' hyperthyroidism and ophthalmopathy. Study context: Blood from the periphery was taken at initial diagnosis, before any treatment. Study outcomes and limitations: Most thyroid clonotypes expanded above 0.001 were also detected in blood.

The receptor's source is a man aged 30-40 years with Graves' hyperthyroidism. Source material: blood. The V gene is TRBV15, the J gene TRBJ2-1; D unresolved. In DNA form, the CDR3 reads TGTGCCACCAGCAGAGATGTTGCCTCGTACAATGAGCAGTTCTTC. Translation gives CATSRDVASYNEQFF. Complete variable domain (other parts from reference TRBV15 and TRBJ2-1): DAMVIQNPRYQVTQFGKPVTLSCSQTLNHNVMYWYQQKSSQAPKLLFHYYDKDFNNEADTPDNFQSRRPNTSFCFLDIRSPGLGDTAMYLCATSRDVASYNEQFFGPGTRLTVL.